These T cell receptor beta chains were read from a single sample in a study of cytomegalovirus exposure and HLA in healthy donors. Libraries were prepared by immunoSEQ multiplex PCR; TCRdb keeps only in-frame clonotypes and omits some of them. The sample has around 110,000 clones, 60% to 85% seen once; the top ten hold roughly 1.6%. Sequenced: PBMCs. These receptors all come from a woman in her late teens or twenties in good health and CMV-seronegative. CDR3s include the opening cysteine and the closing phenylalanine or tryptophan. The order of the fields is V gene, D gene, J gene, clone size, CDR3 DNA, CDR3 protein. The D gene is left open where the match is weak. Size is omitted from some rows. Given values are once, few, many or a class for expanded clones.

v_call: TRBV27
d_call: -
j_call: TRBJ1-1
clone_size: -
cdr3_nt: TGTGCCAGCAGTGAGGCGCCGAACACTGAAGCTTTCTTT
cdr3_aa: CASSEAPNTEAFF

v_call: TRBV5-1
d_call: -
j_call: TRBJ2-6
clone_size: -
cdr3_nt: TGCGCCAGCAGCTATAAGGACAGATCCAACGTCCTGACTTTC
cdr3_aa: CASSYKDRSNVLTF

v_call: TRBV27
d_call: -
j_call: TRBJ1-4
clone_size: -
cdr3_nt: TGTGCCAGCAGTTCGGCAGGGGTCACTAATGAAAAACTGTTTTTT
cdr3_aa: CASSSAGVTNEKLFF

v_call: TRBV27
d_call: -
j_call: TRBJ2-1
clone_size: -
cdr3_nt: TGTGCCAGCAGGGACAGATTCTACAATGAGCAGTTCTTC
cdr3_aa: CASRDRFYNEQFF

v_call: TRBV11-1
d_call: -
j_call: TRBJ1-5
clone_size: few
cdr3_nt: TGTGCCAGCAGCTTAGGGCGGGGGCGAGGGCAGCCCCAGCATTTT
cdr3_aa: CASSLGRGRGQPQHF

v_call: TRBV6-5
d_call: -
j_call: TRBJ1-2
clone_size: -
cdr3_nt: TGTGCCAGCAGCTACGTCCGCGACAGAAACTATGGCTACACCTTC
cdr3_aa: CASSYVRDRNYGYTF

v_call: TRBV6-5
d_call: -
j_call: TRBJ1-4
clone_size: -
cdr3_nt: TGTGCCAGCAGGGGGCTATGGGCAACTAATGAAAAACTGTTTTTT
cdr3_aa: CASRGLWATNEKLFF

v_call: TRBV9
d_call: -
j_call: TRBJ2-1
clone_size: -
cdr3_nt: TGTGCCAGCAGCGTAGGGACAGAGACCTACAATGAGCAGTTCTTC
cdr3_aa: CASSVGTETYNEQFF

v_call: TRBV28
d_call: -
j_call: TRBJ1-1
clone_size: -
cdr3_nt: TGTGCCAGCAGTTCCGGAGGCATGGGGACTGAAGCTTTCTTT
cdr3_aa: CASSSGGMGTEAFF

v_call: TRBV5-6
d_call: -
j_call: TRBJ1-5
clone_size: -
cdr3_nt: TGTGCCAGCAGCTTCTCTGCGGCCAATCAGCCCCAGCATTTT
cdr3_aa: CASSFSAANQPQHF

v_call: TRBV7-6
d_call: TRBD2
j_call: TRBJ2-3
clone_size: -
cdr3_nt: TGTGCCAGCAGCTTAGGTAGCGGGGGCGCGACAGATACGCAGTATTTT
cdr3_aa: CASSLGSGGATDTQYF

v_call: TRBV6-6
d_call: -
j_call: TRBJ2-7
clone_size: -
cdr3_nt: TGTGCCAGCAGTTACCCATCCTACGAGCAGTACTTC
cdr3_aa: CASSYPSYEQYF

v_call: TRBV13
d_call: TRBD1
j_call: TRBJ2-7
clone_size: -
cdr3_nt: TGTGCCAGCAGCCAGGACAGGACGTACTCCTACGAGCAGTACTTC
cdr3_aa: CASSQDRTYSYEQYF

v_call: TRBV4-1
d_call: TRBD1
j_call: TRBJ2-7
clone_size: -
cdr3_nt: TGCGCCAGCAGCCAAGAAACAGGGGGTGGGTACGAGCAGTACTTC
cdr3_aa: CASSQETGGGYEQYF

v_call: TRBV5-6
d_call: -
j_call: TRBJ2-7
clone_size: -
cdr3_nt: TGTGCCAGCAGCTTCCGCTACGAGCAGTACTTC
cdr3_aa: CASSFRYEQYF

v_call: TRBV6-4
d_call: TRBD2
j_call: TRBJ2-3
clone_size: once
cdr3_nt: TGTGCCAGCAGTACGTTAGCGGGGGGATCAGATACGCAGTATTTT
cdr3_aa: CASSTLAGGSDTQYF

v_call: TRBV27
d_call: -
j_call: TRBJ1-1
clone_size: -
cdr3_nt: TGTGCCAGCAAGTCGCAGACAGGATTCATGAACACTGAAGCTTTCTTT
cdr3_aa: CASKSQTGFMNTEAFF

v_call: TRBV11-1
d_call: TRBD1
j_call: TRBJ2-3
clone_size: -
cdr3_nt: TGTGCCAGCAGCCCAGGACAGGGCCTAGGGCAGTATTTT
cdr3_aa: CASSPGQGLGQYF

v_call: TRBV11-2
d_call: -
j_call: TRBJ2-7
clone_size: few
cdr3_nt: TGTGCCAGCAGCACCCGTAGCCTAGCCTACGAGCAGTACTTC
cdr3_aa: CASSTRSLAYEQYF

v_call: TRBV19
d_call: TRBD1
j_call: TRBJ1-2
clone_size: -
cdr3_nt: TGTGCCAGTAGCTCCGGGACAGGGGGGCTACATGGCTACACCTTC
cdr3_aa: CASSSGTGGLHGYTF

v_call: TRBV7-9
d_call: TRBD1
j_call: TRBJ1-4
clone_size: -
cdr3_nt: TGTGCCAGCAGCGACTGGACAGGGGGGAATAATGAAAAACTGTTTTTT
cdr3_aa: CASSDWTGGNNEKLFF

v_call: TRBV5-5
d_call: -
j_call: TRBJ2-7
clone_size: -
cdr3_nt: TGTGCCAGCAGCTTGGGACAAGCCCCCCCCGTCTACGAGCAGTACTTC
cdr3_aa: CASSLGQAPPVYEQYF

v_call: TRBV29-1
d_call: TRBD1
j_call: TRBJ1-1
clone_size: -
cdr3_nt: TGCAGCGTTGGGGCAGGGGGCAGTAACACTGAAGCTTTCTTT
cdr3_aa: CSVGAGGSNTEAFF

v_call: TRBV19
d_call: -
j_call: TRBJ1-1
clone_size: few
cdr3_nt: TGTGCCAGTAGTATAGAGGACACCGGGGGGACTGAAGCTTTCTTT
cdr3_aa: CASSIEDTGGTEAFF

v_call: TRBV9
d_call: -
j_call: TRBJ1-1
clone_size: -
cdr3_nt: TGTGCCAGCAGCGCCACGGAGGGCGAGTACACTGAAGCTTTCTTT
cdr3_aa: CASSATEGEYTEAFF

v_call: TRBV4-1
d_call: -
j_call: TRBJ1-2
clone_size: -
cdr3_nt: TGCGCCAGCAGCCAAATAGACATACCGTATGGCTACACCTTC
cdr3_aa: CASSQIDIPYGYTF

v_call: TRBV25-1
d_call: TRBD2
j_call: TRBJ2-7
clone_size: -
cdr3_nt: TGTGCCAGCAGTGCCCGGACGGGGGGGCCCTCCTACGAGCAGTACTTC
cdr3_aa: CASSARTGGPSYEQYF

v_call: TRBV1
d_call: -
j_call: TRBJ2-3
clone_size: -
cdr3_nt: TGCACCAGCCCCCCCGGACTAGCGGGGGCCGTTTTTTCTACGCAGTATTTT
cdr3_aa: CTSPPGLAGAVFSTQYF

v_call: TRBV14
d_call: -
j_call: TRBJ1-1
clone_size: -
cdr3_nt: TGTGCCAGCAGCCAAGATCATGGGGGGTTGAACACTGAAGCTTTCTTT
cdr3_aa: CASSQDHGGLNTEAFF

v_call: TRBV11-2
d_call: -
j_call: TRBJ2-7
clone_size: few
cdr3_nt: TGTGCCAGCAGCTTCGCGGGCCCCGGCTACGAGCAGTACTTC
cdr3_aa: CASSFAGPGYEQYF